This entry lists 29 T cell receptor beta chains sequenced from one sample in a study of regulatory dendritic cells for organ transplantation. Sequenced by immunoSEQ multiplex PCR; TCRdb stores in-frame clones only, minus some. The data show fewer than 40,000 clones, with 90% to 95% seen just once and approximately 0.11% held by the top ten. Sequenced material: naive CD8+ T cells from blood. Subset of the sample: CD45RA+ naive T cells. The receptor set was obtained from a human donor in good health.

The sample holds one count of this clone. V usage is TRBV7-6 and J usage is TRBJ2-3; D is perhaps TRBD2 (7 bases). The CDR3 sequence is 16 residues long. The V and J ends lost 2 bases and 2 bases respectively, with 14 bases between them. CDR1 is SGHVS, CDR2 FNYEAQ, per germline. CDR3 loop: CASSLRGAGSTDTQYF. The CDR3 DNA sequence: TGTGCCAGCAGCTTACGGGGGGCCGGGTCCACAGATACGCAGTATTTT.

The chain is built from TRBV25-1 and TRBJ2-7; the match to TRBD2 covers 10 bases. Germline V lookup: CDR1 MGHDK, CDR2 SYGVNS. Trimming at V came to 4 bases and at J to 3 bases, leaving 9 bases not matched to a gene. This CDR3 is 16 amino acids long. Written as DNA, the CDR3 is TGTGCCAGCAGTGGCTCCGCTAGCGGGAGTATCTACGAGCAGTACTTC. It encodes CASSGSASGSIYEQYF.

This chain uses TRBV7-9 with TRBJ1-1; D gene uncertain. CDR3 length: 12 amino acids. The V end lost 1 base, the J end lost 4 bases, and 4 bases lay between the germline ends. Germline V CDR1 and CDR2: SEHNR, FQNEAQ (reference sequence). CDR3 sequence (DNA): TGTGCCAGCAGCTTAGGGATCACTGAAGCTTTCTTT. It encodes CASSLGITEAFF.

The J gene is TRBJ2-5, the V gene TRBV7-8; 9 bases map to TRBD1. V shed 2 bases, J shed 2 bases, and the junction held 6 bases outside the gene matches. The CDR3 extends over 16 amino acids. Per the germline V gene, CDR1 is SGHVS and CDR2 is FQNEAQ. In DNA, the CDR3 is TGTGCCAGCAGCTTAATTCGACAGGGGGGGCAAGAGACCCAGTACTTC. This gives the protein CASSLIRQGGQETQYF.

The CDR3 loop reads CASSVDAGGLGDTQYF. CDR3 nucleotide sequence: TGTGCCAGCAGCGTAGATGCGGGGGGATTAGGTGATACGCAGTATTTT. This sequence joins TRBV9 and TRBJ2-3; TRBD2 agrees at 8 bases. The CDR3 is 16 amino acids. Germline CDR1 and CDR2: SGDLS and YYNGEE. V shed 0 bases and J 6 bases; nucleotides not matched to a gene: 9.

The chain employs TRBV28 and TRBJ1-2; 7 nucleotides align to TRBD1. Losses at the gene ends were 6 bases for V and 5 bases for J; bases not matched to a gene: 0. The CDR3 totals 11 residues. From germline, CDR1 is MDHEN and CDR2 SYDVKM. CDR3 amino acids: CASRTGYGYTF. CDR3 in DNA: TGTGCCAGCAGGACAGGGTATGGCTACACCTTC.

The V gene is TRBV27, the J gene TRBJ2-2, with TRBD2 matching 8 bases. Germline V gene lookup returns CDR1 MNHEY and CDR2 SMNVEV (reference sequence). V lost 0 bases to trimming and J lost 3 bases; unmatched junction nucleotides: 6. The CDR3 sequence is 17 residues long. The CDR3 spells CASSLSAGGLYTGELFF. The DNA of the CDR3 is TGTGCCAGCAGTTTATCGGCGGGGGGCTTGTACACCGGGGAGCTGTTTTTT.

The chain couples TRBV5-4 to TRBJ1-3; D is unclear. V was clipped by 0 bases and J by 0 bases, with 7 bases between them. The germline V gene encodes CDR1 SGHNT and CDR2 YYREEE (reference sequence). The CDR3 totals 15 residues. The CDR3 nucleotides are TGTGCCAGCAGCTTGGTCAGTAGCTCTGGAAACACCATATATTTT. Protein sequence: CASSLVSSSGNTIYF.

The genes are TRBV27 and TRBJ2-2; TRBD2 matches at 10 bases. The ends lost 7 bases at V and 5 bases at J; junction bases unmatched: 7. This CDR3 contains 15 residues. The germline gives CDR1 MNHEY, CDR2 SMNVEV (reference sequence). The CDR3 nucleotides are TGTGCCAGCACGGGAGCGGGAGGGTCAACCGGGGAGCTGTTTTTT. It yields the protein CASTGAGGSTGELFF.

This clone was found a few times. The CDR3 sequence is CASSWDRELGYGYTF. CDR3 coding DNA: TGTGCCAGCAGCTGGGACAGGGAATTGGGCTATGGCTACACCTTC. The chain couples TRBV7-9 to TRBJ1-2; 9 bases match TRBD1. Germline-derived CDR1 and CDR2 are SEHNR and FQNEAQ (reference sequence). This CDR3 has 15 amino acids. Trimming removed 4 bases from V and 4 bases from J; junction bases left unmatched: 7.

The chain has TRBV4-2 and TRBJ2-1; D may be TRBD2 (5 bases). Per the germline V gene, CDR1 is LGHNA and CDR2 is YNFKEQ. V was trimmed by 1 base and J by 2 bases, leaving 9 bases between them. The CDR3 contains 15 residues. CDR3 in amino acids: CASSQVLGTYNEQFF. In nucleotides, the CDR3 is TGTGCCAGCAGCCAAGTACTAGGAACCTACAATGAGCAGTTCTTC.

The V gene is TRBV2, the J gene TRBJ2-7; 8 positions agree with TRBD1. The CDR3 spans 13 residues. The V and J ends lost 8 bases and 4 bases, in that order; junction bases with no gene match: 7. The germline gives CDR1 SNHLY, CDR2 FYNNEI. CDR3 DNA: TGTGCCAGCCAGCCTGGACAGGGTTACGAGCAGTACTTC. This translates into CASQPGQGYEQYF.

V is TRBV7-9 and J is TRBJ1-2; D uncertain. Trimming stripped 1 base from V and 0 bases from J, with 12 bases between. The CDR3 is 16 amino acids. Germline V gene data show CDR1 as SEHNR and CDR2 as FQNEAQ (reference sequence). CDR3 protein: CASSLVIGGSNYGYTF. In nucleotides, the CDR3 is TGTGCCAGCAGCTTAGTTATAGGTGGATCTAACTATGGCTACACCTTC.

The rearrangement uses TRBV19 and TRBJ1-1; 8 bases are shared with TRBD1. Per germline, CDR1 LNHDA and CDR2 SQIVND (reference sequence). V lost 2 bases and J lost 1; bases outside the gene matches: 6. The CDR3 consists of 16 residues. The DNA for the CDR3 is TGTGCCAGTAGTATACCGGGACAGGATAGGAACACTGAAGCTTTCTTT. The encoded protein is CASSIPGQDRNTEAFF.

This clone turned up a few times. The CDR3 spells CAWSWGPGGTPNTEAFF. The DNA for the CDR3 is TGTGCCTGGAGCTGGGGGCCTGGGGGCACCCCGAACACTGAAGCTTTCTTT. The chain employs TRBV30 and TRBJ1-1; D might be TRBD1 (6 bases). This CDR3 is built from 17 residues. V was pared by 3 bases and J by 1 base, with 21 bases between. Germline CDR1 GTSNPN, CDR2 SVGIG (reference sequence).

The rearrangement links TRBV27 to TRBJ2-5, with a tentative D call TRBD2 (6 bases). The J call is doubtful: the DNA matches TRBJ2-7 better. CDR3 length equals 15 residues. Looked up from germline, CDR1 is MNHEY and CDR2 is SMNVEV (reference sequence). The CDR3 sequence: CASRHTGAVPYEQYF. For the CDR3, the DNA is TGTGCCAGCAGACATACGGGAGCGGTCCCCTACGAGCAGTACTTC.

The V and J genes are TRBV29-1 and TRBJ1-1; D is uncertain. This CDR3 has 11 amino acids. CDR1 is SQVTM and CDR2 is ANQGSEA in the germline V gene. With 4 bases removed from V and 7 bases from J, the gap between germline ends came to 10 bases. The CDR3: CSVVGLGEAFF. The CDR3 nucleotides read TGCAGCGTTGTCGGCCTTGGTGAAGCTTTCTTT.

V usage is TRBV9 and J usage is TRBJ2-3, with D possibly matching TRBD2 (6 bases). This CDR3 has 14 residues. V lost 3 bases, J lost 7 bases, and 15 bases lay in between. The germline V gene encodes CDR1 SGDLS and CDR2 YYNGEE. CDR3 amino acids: CASSGGIPGHTQYF. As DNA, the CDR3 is TGTGCCAGCAGCGGCGGGATCCCAGGGCATACGCAGTATTTT.

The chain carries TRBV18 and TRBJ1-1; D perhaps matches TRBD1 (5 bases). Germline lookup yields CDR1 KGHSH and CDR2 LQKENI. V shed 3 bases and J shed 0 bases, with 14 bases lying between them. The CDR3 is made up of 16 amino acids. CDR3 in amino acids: CASSPPTGLMNTEAFF. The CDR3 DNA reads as TGTGCCAGCTCACCGCCCACAGGCCTAATGAACACTGAAGCTTTCTTT.

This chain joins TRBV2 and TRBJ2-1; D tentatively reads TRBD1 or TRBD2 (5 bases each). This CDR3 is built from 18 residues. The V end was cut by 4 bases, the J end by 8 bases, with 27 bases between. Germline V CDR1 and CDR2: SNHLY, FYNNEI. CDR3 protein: CASSVNLEVVGTFDEQFF. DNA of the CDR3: TGTGCCAGCAGTGTAAATCTAGAGGTGGTGGGGACCTTCGATGAGCAGTTCTTC.

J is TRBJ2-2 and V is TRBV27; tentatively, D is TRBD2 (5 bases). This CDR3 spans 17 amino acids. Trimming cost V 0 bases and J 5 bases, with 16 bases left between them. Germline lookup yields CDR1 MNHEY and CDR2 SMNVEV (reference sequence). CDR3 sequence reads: CASSLSVRRVDTGELFF. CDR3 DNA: TGTGCCAGCAGTTTATCGGTTCGGCGGGTCGATACCGGGGAGCTGTTTTTT.

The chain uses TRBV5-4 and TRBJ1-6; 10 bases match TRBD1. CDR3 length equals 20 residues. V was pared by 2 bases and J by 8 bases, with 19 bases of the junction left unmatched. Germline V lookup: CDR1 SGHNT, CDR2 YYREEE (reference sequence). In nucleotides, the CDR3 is TGTGCCAGCAGCTTCCGGATGGGGAAGACAGGGGGCATATTTTATTCACCCCTCCACTTT. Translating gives CASSFRMGKTGGIFYSPLHF.

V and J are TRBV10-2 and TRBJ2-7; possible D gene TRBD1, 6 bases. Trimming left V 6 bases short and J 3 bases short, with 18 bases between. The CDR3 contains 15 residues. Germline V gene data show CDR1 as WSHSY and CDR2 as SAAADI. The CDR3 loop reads CASRDHRDTHYEQYF. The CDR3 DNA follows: TGCGCCAGCAGGGACCATCGGGACACCCACTACGAGCAGTACTTC.

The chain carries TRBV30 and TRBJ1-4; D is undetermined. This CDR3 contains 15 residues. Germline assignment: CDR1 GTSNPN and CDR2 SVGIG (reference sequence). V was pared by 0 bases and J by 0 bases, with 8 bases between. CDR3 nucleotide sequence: TGTGCCTGGAGTGTAGGGATTGCAACTAATGAAAAACTGTTTTTT. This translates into CAWSVGIATNEKLFF.

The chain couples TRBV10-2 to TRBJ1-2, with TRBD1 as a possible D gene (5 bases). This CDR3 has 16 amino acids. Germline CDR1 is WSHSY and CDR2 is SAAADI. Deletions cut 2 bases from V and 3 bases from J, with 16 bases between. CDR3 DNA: TGCGCCAGCAGTGAGCCACGACGGGGGGTTCACTATGGCTACACCTTC. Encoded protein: CASSEPRRGVHYGYTF.

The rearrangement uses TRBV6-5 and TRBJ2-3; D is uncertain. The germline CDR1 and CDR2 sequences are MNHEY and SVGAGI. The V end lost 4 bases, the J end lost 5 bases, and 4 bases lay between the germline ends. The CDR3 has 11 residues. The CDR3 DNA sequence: TGTGCCAGCAGTTTTGGAGATACGCAGTATTTT. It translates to CASSFGDTQYF.

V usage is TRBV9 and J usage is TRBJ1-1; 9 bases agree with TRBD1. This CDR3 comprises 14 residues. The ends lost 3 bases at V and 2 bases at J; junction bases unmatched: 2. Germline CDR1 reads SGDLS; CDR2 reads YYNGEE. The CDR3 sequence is CASSATGGNTEAFF. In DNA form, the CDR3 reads TGTGCCAGCAGCGCGACAGGGGGTAACACTGAAGCTTTCTTT.

CDR3 in DNA: TGCGCCAGCAGCCTGACCCTTTTCGGAGCGGGGGAAACCGGGGAGCTGTTTTTT. As protein: CASSLTLFGAGETGELFF. This chain links TRBV4-1 with TRBJ2-2, with 8 bases aligning to TRBD2. CDR3 length equals 18 residues. CDR1 and CDR2 from the germline V gene are MGHRA and YSYEKL. J lost 5 bases, V lost 4 bases, and 15 bases had no gene match.

CDR3 nucleotide sequence: TGTGCCAGCTCACCATCGGTTCCCTCTGGGGCCAACGTCCTGACTTTC. Residues: CASSPSVPSGANVLTF. V usage is TRBV18 and J usage is TRBJ2-6; D is uncertain. The germline V and J ends were trimmed by 2 bases and 0 bases, with 8 bases remaining between them. The germline V gene has CDR1 KGHSH and CDR2 LQKENI. The CDR3 totals 16 residues.